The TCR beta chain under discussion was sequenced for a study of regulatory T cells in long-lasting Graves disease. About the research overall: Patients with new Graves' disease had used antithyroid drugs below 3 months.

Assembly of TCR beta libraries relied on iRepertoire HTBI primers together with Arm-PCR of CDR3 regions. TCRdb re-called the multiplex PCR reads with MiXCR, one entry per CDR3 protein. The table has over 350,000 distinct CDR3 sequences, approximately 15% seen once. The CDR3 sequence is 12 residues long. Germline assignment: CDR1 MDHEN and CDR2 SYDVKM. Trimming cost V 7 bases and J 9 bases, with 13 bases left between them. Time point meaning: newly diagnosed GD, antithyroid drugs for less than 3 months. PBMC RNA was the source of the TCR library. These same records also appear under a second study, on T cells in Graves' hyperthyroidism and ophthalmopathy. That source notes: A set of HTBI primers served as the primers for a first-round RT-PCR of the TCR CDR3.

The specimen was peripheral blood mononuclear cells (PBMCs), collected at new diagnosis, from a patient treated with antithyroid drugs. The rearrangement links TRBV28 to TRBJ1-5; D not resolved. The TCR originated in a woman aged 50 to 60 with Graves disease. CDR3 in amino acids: CASTRASWPQHF. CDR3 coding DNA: TGTGCCAGCACCCGGGCCTCATGGCCCCAGCATTTT.